The T cell receptor beta chain described here comes from a study of blood T cell repertoires in COVID-19. Study context: Whether acute or convalescent, the COVID-19 samples came from the United States, Italy and Spain. The cDNA or gDNA used as material had been derived from T cells, B-cell-depleted T cells, or PBMCs.

Trimming cost V 4 bases and J 5 bases, with 18 bases left between them. CDR3 length equals 15 residues. In germline, CDR1 is SGHNT, CDR2 YYREEE (reference sequence). Source study methods: Estimation of nucleated cell counts was performed using reference gene primer amplification. TCRdb's copy holds only in-frame clones and misses some; the assay was immunoSEQ multiplex PCR. The V and J calls and clone size are taken from that table; D and trimming were inferred from the DNA. The sample yields some 200,000 clones, around 84% seen once. This clonotype originated in a woman between 40 and 55 years old who had recovered from COVID-19. The sample consisted of peripheral blood. The V call is TRBV5-4, the J call TRBJ1-1; possible D gene TRBD1, 6 bases. The DNA of the CDR3 is TGTGCCAGCAGCGCGGACAGCCTCTTGGGAACTGAAGCTTTCTTT. Protein: CASSADSLLGTEAFF.